The clone carrying this T cell receptor beta chain was seen a few times. Antigen: not known. The record originates from a study of post-analysis software for immune sequencing data. Prepared libraries of TCR beta cDNA carried unique molecular identifiers. A single record per CDR3 protein comes from TCRdb applying MiXCR to the PCR reads. The table records fewer than 900,000 distinct CDR3 sequences, about 45% of them present only once. Findings and caveats of the study: Controls had significantly higher normalized Chao1 diversity than multiple sclerosis patients. Samples made in the same batch grouped tightly together by F measure.

The specimen was blood. This TCR derives from a girl between 5 and 17 years old with multiple sclerosis.

CDR3 region: CSAPPRLAGARGETQYF. CDR3 bases: TGCAGTGCTCCCCCTCGACTAGCGGGAGCTCGAGGGGAGACCCAGTACTTC. The V gene is TRBV20-1, the J gene TRBJ2-5; 12 positions match TRBD2. From germline, CDR1 is DFQATT and CDR2 SNEGSKA (reference sequence). This CDR3 is built from 17 residues. Germline trimming cut 5 bases from V and 5 bases from J; bases unmatched to any gene: 15.